In its sample, the clone carrying this T cell receptor (beta chain) ranks as medium-sized (0.01 to 0.1%). TCR libraries were prepared from approximately 15 ng of total RNA with the QIAseq Immune Repertoire TCR panel. MiXCR, run by TCRdb on the reads, gives a single entry per CDR3 protein. The sample holds about 2,000 distinct CDR3 sequences, less than 9.5% seen once. Germline-derived CDR1 and CDR2 are SQVTM and ANQGSEA. The CDR3 length is 11 residues. Deletions cut 2 bases from V and 1 base from J, with 2 bases between. This sample is part of a study of circulating CD8 cells and anti-PD-1 response in melanoma. Live CD3+CD8+TCRalphabeta+ cells were sorted into four subsets by PD-1 and/or TIGIT.

The chain combines TRBV29-1 with TRBJ1-1; D is uncertain. The sequence was collected from a human donor with melanoma. Sample: CD8+ T cells from PBMCs, taken at baseline or after one month of anti-PD-1 therapy (not recorded which). In nucleotides, the CDR3 is TGCAGCGTTGAAACGAACACTGAAGCTTTCTTT. This codes for CSVETNTEAFF.